These 11 T cell receptor beta chains were all obtained from the same sample, sequenced in a study of T-cell memory formation after mild COVID-19. TCRdb fed the 5' RACE reads into MiXCR, producing one record per CDR3 protein. Here the sample spans about 350,000 distinct CDR3 sequences, roughly an eighth being singletons. Source material: PBMCs or a T cell subset sorted from them (not recorded which). All receptors derive from a man between 18 and 35 years old who had mild COVID-19 (a few samples of this study predate the infection). Cell type and time point are not known.

The gene calls are TRBV3-1 and TRBJ1-4; D is ambiguous. The CDR3 contains 15 residues. Trimming removed 4 bases from V and 4 bases from J, with 13 bases in between. In germline, CDR1 is LGHDT, CDR2 YNNKEL (reference sequence). The CDR3 nucleotides are TGTGCCAGCAGCCGCAGACGGAGCTTTAATGAAAAACTGTTTTTT. This translates into CASSRRRSFNEKLFF.

This clonotype was detected once. The rearrangement links TRBV12-5 to TRBJ2-2; D is undetermined. Germline values: CDR1 LGHNT, CDR2 FRNRAP. Trimming shortened V by 3 bases and J by 5 bases, and 1 base separated the two germline ends. There are 11 residues in the CDR3. CDR3 sequence: CASGFTGELFF. The CDR3 DNA reads as TGTGCTAGTGGTTTTACCGGGGAGCTGTTTTTT.

At least ten counts were recorded for this clonotype. The rearrangement links TRBV7-2 to TRBJ2-5; TRBD1 agrees at 10 bases. Losses at the gene ends were 0 bases for V and 5 bases for J; bases not matched to a gene: 3. This CDR3 spans 15 amino acids. Looked up from germline, CDR1 is SGHTA and CDR2 is FQGNSA. This chain's CDR3 is CASSLAGQGWETQYF. In DNA, the CDR3 is TGTGCCAGCAGCTTAGCGGGACAGGGGTGGGAGACCCAGTACTTC. Full variable domain (rest looked up from reference TRBV7-2 and TRBJ2-5): GAGVSQSPSNKVTEKGKDVELRCDPISGHTALYWYRQSLGQGLEFLIYFQGNSAPDKSGLPSDRFSAERTGGSVSTLTIQRTQQEDSAVYLCASSLAGQGWETQYFGPGTRLLVL.

The chain has TRBV7-8 and TRBJ1-5; D remains unclear. The germline CDR1 and CDR2 sequences are SGHVS and FQNEAQ. V was shortened by 3 bases and J by 8 bases, with 14 bases between the two germline ends. The CDR3 is 14 amino acids. CDR3 sequence: CASSFGKVMEPQHF. As DNA, the CDR3 is TGTGCCAGCAGCTTCGGCAAGGTCATGGAGCCCCAGCATTTT.

This clonotype was observed at least ten times. The V gene is TRBV5-1, the J gene TRBJ2-7; 11 nucleotides line up with TRBD1. Looked up from germline, CDR1 is SGHRS and CDR2 is YFSETQ. The CDR3 length is 15 residues. Losses at the gene ends were 2 bases for V and 1 base for J; bases not matched to a gene: 2. Here the CDR3 DNA reads TGCGCCAGCAGCTTAGGACAGGGGGCTTCCTACGAGCAGTACGTC. This encodes CASSLGQGASYEQYV.

CDR3 DNA sequence: TGTGCCAGCAGTTACGAGGGGGCGCGAGGCTACACCTTC. This encodes CASSYEGARGYTF. This rearrangement joins TRBV6-5 to TRBJ1-2, with 7 nucleotides matching TRBD1. Per germline, CDR1 MNHEY and CDR2 SVGAGI. This CDR3 comprises 13 residues. With 2 bases clipped from V and 8 bases from J, the junction kept 5 bases outside the gene matches.

The chain links TRBV10-2 to TRBJ2-1, with D possibly TRBD2 on 5 matching bases. Germline V gene sequence: CDR1 WSHSY, CDR2 SAAADI. The length of the CDR3 is 16 residues. V was trimmed by 1 base and J by 4 bases, leaving 14 bases between them. The CDR3 is CASSELAGGGYNEQFF. The CDR3 DNA reads as TGCGCCAGCAGTGAGTTGGCGGGCGGAGGATACAATGAGCAGTTCTTC.

This clonotype was recorded a few times. The chain recombines TRBV11-2 with TRBJ2-1; the D gene is possibly TRBD1 (5 bases). The CDR3 is 15 amino acids. CDR1 is SGHAT and CDR2 is FQNNGV in the germline V gene. Trimming removed 5 bases from V and 6 bases from J, with 17 bases in between. The CDR3: CASSPSGRAPNEQFF. DNA for the CDR3: TGTGCCAGCAGCCCCTCCGGCAGGGCCCCCAATGAGCAGTTCTTC.

This chain joins TRBV7-2 and TRBJ1-2; possible D gene TRBD1, 5 bases. This CDR3 has 13 residues. Deletions cut 0 bases from V and 13 bases from J, with 15 bases between. CDR1 and CDR2 from the germline V gene are SGHTA and FQGNSA. The CDR3 DNA is TGTGCCAGCAGCTTAGCCCCCGTCAGGGTGGCCACCTTC. Protein sequence: CASSLAPVRVATF.

There are many counts of this clonotype. The CDR3 region is CAWNRADTQYF. In DNA form, the CDR3 reads TGTGCCTGGAACAGGGCGGATACGCAGTATTTT. This sequence joins TRBV30 and TRBJ2-3; TRBD1 might be the D (6 bases). Germline loops: CDR1 GTSNPN, CDR2 SVGIG (reference sequence). CDR3 length: 11 residues. The V end was cut by 4 bases, the J end by 6 bases, with 8 bases between.

The chain recombines TRBV12-3 or TRBV12-4 with TRBJ1-5; 8 bases map to TRBD1. Trimming removed 3 bases from V and 1 base from J; junction bases left unmatched: 5. This CDR3 spans 16 amino acids. Here the CDR3 DNA reads TGTGCCAGCAGTTTGTCTAACAGGGGGAGCAATCAGCCCCAGCATTTT. This translates into CASSLSNRGSNQPQHF.